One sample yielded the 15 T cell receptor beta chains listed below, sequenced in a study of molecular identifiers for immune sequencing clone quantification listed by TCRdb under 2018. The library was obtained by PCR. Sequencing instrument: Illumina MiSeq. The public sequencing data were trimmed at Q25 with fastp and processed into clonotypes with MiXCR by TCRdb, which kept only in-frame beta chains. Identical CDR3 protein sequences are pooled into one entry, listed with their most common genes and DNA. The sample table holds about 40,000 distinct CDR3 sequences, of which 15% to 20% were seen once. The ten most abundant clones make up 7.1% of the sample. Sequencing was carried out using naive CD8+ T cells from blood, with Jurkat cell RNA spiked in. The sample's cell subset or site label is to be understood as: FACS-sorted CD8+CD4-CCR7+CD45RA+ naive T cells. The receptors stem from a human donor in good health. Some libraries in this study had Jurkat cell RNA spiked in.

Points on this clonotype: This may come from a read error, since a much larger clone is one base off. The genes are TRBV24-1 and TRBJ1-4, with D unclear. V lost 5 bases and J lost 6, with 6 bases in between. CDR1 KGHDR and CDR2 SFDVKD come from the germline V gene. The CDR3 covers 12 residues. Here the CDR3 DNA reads TGTGCCACCAGTGCAGGTGATGAAAAACTGTTTTTT. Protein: CATSAGDEKLFF.

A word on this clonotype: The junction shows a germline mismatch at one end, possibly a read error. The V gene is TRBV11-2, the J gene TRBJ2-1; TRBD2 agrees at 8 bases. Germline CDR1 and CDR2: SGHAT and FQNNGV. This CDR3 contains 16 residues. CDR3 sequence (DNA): TGTGCCAGCACCTTAGCGGGGCTACACCACAACAATGAGCAGTTCTTC. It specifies CASTLAGLHHNNEQFF.

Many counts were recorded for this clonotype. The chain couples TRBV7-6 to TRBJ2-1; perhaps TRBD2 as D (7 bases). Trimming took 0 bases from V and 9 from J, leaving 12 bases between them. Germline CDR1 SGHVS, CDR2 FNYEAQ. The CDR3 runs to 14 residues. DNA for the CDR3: TGTGCCAGCAGCTTAGCTCCTGGGGGGGCTGAGCAGTTCTTC. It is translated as CASSLAPGGAEQFF.

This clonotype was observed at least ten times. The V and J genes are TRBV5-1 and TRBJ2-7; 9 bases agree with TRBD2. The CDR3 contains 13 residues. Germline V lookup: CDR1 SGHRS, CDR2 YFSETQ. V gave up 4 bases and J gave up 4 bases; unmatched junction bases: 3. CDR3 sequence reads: CASSLTSGYEQYF. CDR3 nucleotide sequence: TGCGCCAGCAGCCTCACTAGCGGGTACGAGCAGTACTTC.

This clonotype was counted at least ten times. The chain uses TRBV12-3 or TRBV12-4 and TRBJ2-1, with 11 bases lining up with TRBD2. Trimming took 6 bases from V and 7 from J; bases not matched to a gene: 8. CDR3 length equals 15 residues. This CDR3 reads CASRLTSGSMNEQFF. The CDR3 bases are TGTGCCAGCAGGCTTACTAGCGGGAGCATGAATGAGCAGTTCTTC.

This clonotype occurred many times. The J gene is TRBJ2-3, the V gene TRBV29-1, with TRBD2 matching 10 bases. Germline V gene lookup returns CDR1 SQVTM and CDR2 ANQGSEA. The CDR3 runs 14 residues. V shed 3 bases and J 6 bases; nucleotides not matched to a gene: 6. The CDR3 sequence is CSVDPGLAIDTQYF. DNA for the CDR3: TGCAGCGTTGACCCGGGACTAGCGATTGATACGCAGTATTTT.

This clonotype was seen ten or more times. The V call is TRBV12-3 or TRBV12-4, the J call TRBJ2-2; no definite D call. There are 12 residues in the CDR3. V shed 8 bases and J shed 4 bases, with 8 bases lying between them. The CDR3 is CASLEVTGELFF. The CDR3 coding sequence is TGTGCCAGCTTAGAGGTCACCGGGGAGCTGTTTTTT.

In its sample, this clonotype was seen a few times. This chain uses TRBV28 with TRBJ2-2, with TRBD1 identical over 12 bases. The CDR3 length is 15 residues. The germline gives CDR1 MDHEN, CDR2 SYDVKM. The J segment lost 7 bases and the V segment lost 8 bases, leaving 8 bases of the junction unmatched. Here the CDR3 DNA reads TGTGCCAGCGGACCCGGGACAGGGGGCATCGGGGAGCTGTTTTTT. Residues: CASGPGTGGIGELFF.

This CDR3 reads CASSLWRERVETQYF. The DNA for the CDR3 is TGTGCCAGCAGTTTGTGGCGGGAGCGAGTCGAGACCCAGTACTTC. The rearrangement links TRBV12-3 or TRBV12-4 to TRBJ2-5; TRBD2 matches 7 bases. CDR3 length: 15 amino acids. Trimming took 3 bases from V and 5 from J; bases not matched to a gene: 9.

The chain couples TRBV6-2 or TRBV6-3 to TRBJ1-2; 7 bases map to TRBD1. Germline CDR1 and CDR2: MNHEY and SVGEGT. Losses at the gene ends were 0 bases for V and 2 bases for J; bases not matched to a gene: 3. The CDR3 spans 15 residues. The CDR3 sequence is CASSYSRGQNYGYTF. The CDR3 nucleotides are TGTGCCAGCAGTTACTCCCGGGGACAGAACTATGGCTACACCTTC.

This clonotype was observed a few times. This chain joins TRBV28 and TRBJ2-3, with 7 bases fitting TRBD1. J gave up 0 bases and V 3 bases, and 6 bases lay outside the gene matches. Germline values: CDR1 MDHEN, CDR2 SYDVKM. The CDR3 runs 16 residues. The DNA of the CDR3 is TGTGCCAGCAGTTTGTTTGACAGGGCGAGCACAGATACGCAGTATTTT. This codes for CASSLFDRASTDTQYF.

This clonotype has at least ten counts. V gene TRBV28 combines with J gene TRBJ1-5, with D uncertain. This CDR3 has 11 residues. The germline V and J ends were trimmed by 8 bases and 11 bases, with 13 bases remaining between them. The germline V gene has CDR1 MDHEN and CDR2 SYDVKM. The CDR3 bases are TGTGCCAGCTCCGCACCCAAGACCCAGCATTTT. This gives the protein CASSAPKTQHF.

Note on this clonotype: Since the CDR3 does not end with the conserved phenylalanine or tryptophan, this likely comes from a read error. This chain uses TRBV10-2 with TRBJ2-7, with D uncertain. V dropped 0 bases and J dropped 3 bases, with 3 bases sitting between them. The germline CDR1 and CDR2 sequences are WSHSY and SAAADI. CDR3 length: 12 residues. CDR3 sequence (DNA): TGCGCCAGCAGTGAGTCGTTCTACGAGCAGTACTCC. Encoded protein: CASSESFYEQYS.

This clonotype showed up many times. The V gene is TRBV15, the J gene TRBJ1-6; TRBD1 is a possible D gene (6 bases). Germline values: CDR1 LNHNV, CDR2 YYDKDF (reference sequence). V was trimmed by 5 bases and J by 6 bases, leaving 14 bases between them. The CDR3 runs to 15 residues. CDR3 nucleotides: TGTGCCACCAGCGTGCGGGGACAAAGTAATTCACCCCTCCACTTT. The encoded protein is CATSVRGQSNSPLHF.

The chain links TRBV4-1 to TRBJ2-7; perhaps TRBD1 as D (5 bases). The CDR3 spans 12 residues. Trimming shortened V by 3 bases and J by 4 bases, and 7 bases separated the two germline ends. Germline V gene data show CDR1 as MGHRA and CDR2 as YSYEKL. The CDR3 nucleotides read TGCGCCAGCAGCCAGGGGCGATACGAGCAGTACTTC. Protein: CASSQGRYEQYF.